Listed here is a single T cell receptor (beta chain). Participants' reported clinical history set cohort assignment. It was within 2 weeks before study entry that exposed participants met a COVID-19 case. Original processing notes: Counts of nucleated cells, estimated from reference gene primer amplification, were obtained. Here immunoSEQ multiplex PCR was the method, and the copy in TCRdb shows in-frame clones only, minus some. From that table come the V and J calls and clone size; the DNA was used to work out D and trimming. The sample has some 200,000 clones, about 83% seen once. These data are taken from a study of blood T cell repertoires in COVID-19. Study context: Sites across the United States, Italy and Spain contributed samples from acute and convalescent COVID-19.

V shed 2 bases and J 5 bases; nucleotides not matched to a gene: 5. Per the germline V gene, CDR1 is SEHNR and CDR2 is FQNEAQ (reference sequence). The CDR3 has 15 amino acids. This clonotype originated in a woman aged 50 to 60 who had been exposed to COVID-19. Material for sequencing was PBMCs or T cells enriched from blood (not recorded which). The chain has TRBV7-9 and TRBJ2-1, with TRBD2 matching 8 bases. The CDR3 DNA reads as TGTGCCAGCAGCTTAAGGGCGGGGGGAAACAATGAGCAGTTCTTC. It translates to CASSLRAGGNNEQFF.